This is a list of T cell receptor beta chains from one sample in a study of PD-1 blockade in classical Hodgkin lymphoma. Repertoires were generated with immunoSEQ multiplex PCR, while TCRdb's copy carries only in-frame clones and drops some. The sample consists of 7,000 to 8,500 clones, roughly 80% of them appearing once. Source: peripheral blood mononuclear cells (PBMCs), taken before the fourth cycle of nivolumab. The receptors here all came from a human donor with classical Hodgkin lymphoma. Both conserved end residues are part of each CDR3. A D gene is named only where the DNA matches it firmly. Clone sizes are given selectively: once, few, many, or a class where the clone is expanded.

>TRBJ2-7|TRBD1|NA|TRBV18
CASTPQPGTGDEQYF
TGTGCCAGCACCCCACAACCCGGGACAGGGGACGAGCAGTACTTC
>TRBJ1-2|NA|NA|TRBV18
CASSPPMGSNYGYTF
TGTGCCAGCTCACCACCGATGGGGTCTAACTATGGCTACACCTTC
>TRBJ2-2|TRBD2|NA|TRBV7-2
CASSLSSRASGGNTGELFF
TGTGCCAGCAGCTTAAGTTCTCGGGCTAGCGGGGGGAACACCGGGGAGCTGTTTTTT
>TRBJ2-2|NA|NA|TRBV18
CASSPPGAGELFF
TGTGCCAGCTCACCACCGGGCGCCGGGGAGCTGTTTTTT
>TRBJ2-3|NA|NA|TRBV11-3
CASSLGDTQYF
TGTGCCAGCAGCTTAGGAGATACGCAGTATTTT
>TRBJ2-3|NA|NA|TRBV7-8
CASSFLGGGTDTQYF
TGTGCCAGCAGCTTTTTGGGAGGGGGGACCGATACGCAGTATTTT
>TRBJ2-7|NA|NA|TRBV7-2
CASSLDRLAGEQYF
TGTGCCAGCAGCTTAGATCGGCTGGCGGGCGAGCAGTACTTC
>TRBJ2-7|TRBD1|NA|TRBV29-1
CSAGTGHYEQYF
TGCAGCGCCGGGACAGGGCACTACGAGCAGTACTTC
>TRBJ2-7|NA|NA|TRBV19
CASSLQTGTYEQYF
TGTGCCAGTAGTTTACAGACAGGAACCTACGAGCAGTACTTC
>TRBJ2-6|NA|NA|TRBV7-8
CASSLTRYPQSRANVLTF
TGTGCCAGCAGCTTAACACGTTACCCACAAAGTCGGGCCAACGTCCTGACTTTC
>TRBJ1-2|NA|NA|TRBV6-5
CASSYRDNYGYTF
TGTGCCAGCAGTTACCGGGACAACTATGGCTACACCTTC
>TRBJ2-3|NA|hyperexpanded|TRBV6-5
CASGAGAGTDTQYF
TGTGCCAGCGGGGCGGGGGCAGGCACAGATACGCAGTATTTT
>TRBJ1-6|NA|NA|TRBV28
CASFTGGLGNNSPLHF
TGTGCCAGCTTTACGGGGGGGCTAGGAAATAATTCACCCCTCCACTTT
>TRBJ2-3|NA|NA|TRBV5-5
CASSLADSSTDTQYF
TGTGCCAGCAGTTTAGCGGACTCTAGCACAGATACGCAGTATTTT
>TRBJ2-7|NA|NA|TRBV7-9
CASSLEQVNSYEQYF
TGTGCCAGCAGCTTAGAACAGGTCAACTCCTACGAGCAGTACTTC
>TRBJ1-1|NA|few|TRBV5-6
CASSLRQRNTEAFF
TGTGCCAGCAGCTTGCGGCAGCGGAACACTGAAGCTTTCTTT
>TRBJ2-2|TRBD2|once|TRBV7-3
CASSFSGTSGTGELFF
TGTGCCAGCAGCTTCTCCGGGACTAGCGGGACCGGGGAGCTGTTTTTT
>TRBJ1-5|NA|NA|TRBV7-8
CASSLEASNQPQHF
TGTGCCAGCAGCTTAGAGGCTAGCAATCAGCCCCAGCATTTT
>TRBJ1-5|NA|NA|TRBV5-1
CASSLVPSSNQPQHF
TGCGCCAGCAGCTTGGTTCCTTCTAGCAATCAGCCCCAGCATTTT
>TRBJ2-3|NA|NA|TRBV18
CASSPRLQPDTQYF
TGTGCCAGCTCACCACGGCTACAACCAGATACGCAGTATTTT
>TRBJ2-5|NA|NA|TRBV29-1
CSVYDPRGTQYF
TGCAGCGTATACGATCCGAGGGGGACCCAGTACTTC
>TRBJ2-7|NA|NA|TRBV7-2
CASSQGGDSEQYF
TGTGCCAGCAGCCAGGGCGGTGATTCAGAGCAGTACTTC
>TRBJ2-1|TRBD2|once|TRBV5-4
CASTVAGGHNEQFF
TGTGCCAGTACAGTGGCGGGGGGTCACAATGAGCAGTTCTTC
>TRBJ1-3|TRBD1|NA|TRBV7-9
CASSLDRVGNTIYF
TGTGCCAGCAGCTTGGACAGGGTTGGAAACACCATATATTTT
>TRBJ2-7|TRBD1|once|TRBV7-2
CASSRRYGQGGYEQYF
TGTGCCAGCAGCCGAAGGTATGGACAGGGGGGCTACGAGCAGTACTTC
>TRBJ2-2|TRBD1|NA|TRBV19
CASTGQGSGELFF
TGTGCCAGTACCGGACAGGGGTCCGGGGAGCTGTTTTTT
>TRBJ2-3|TRBD2|NA|TRBV7-2
CASSLAWLAGGTDTQYF
TGTGCCAGCAGCTTAGCATGGCTAGCGGGGGGCACAGATACGCAGTATTTT
>TRBJ2-7|NA|NA|TRBV21-1
CASSKEGDRRRVYEQYF
TGTGCCAGCAGCAAAGAAGGGGACAGGAGAAGGGTCTACGAGCAGTACTTC
>TRBJ2-5|NA|NA|TRBV6-5
CASSKHGQQETQYF
TGTGCCAGCAGCAAGCACGGACAGCAAGAGACCCAGTACTTC
>TRBJ2-3|NA|NA|TRBV11-2
CASSLGTGKGTDTQYF
TGTGCCAGCAGCTTAGGTACGGGGAAGGGCACAGATACGCAGTATTTT
>TRBJ2-5|TRBD1|NA|TRBV7-6
CASSGQGTYQETQYF
TGTGCCAGCAGCGGACAGGGGACGTACCAAGAGACCCAGTACTTC
>TRBJ2-1|TRBD2|NA|TRBV27
CASSLWVAGNEQFF
TGTGCCAGCAGTTTGTGGGTAGCGGGGAATGAGCAGTTCTTC
>TRBJ1-1|NA|NA|TRBV28
CAAGGHLNTEAFF
TGTGCCGCTGGTGGACATTTGAACACTGAAGCTTTCTTT
>TRBJ2-1|NA|once|TRBV6-4
CASSYGRVEQFF
TGTGCCAGCAGTTACGGCCGGGTTGAGCAGTTCTTC
>TRBJ1-2|NA|NA|TRBV9
CASSLTVGGGYTF
TGTGCCAGCAGTCTCACAGTAGGTGGAGGCTACACCTTC
>TRBJ2-2|NA|large|TRBV6-6
CASSYWTANTGELFF
TGTGCCAGCAGTTACTGGACGGCCAACACCGGGGAGCTGTTTTTT
>TRBJ1-2|NA|NA|TRBV13
CASSPGQRLGRYTF
TGTGCCAGCAGCCCCGGACAGCGGTTAGGTCGCTACACCTTC
>TRBJ1-1|NA|NA|TRBV5-4
CASSLVEVNTEVFF
TGTGCCAGCAGCTTGGTAGAGGTGAACACTGAAGTTTTCTTT
>TRBJ2-7|TRBD2|once|TRBV5-4
CASSLAGTNSYEQYF
TGTGCCAGCAGCTTGGCCGGGACTAACTCCTACGAGCAGTACTTC
>TRBJ2-1|TRBD2|NA|TRBV6-5
CASSWTSGGHEQFF
TGTGCCAGCAGTTGGACTAGCGGGGGGCATGAGCAGTTCTTC
>TRBJ1-4|NA|NA|TRBV28
CASSPPRGKLFF
TGTGCCAGCAGTCCACCGAGAGGAAAACTGTTTTTT
>TRBJ2-3|NA|NA|TRBV5-6
CASSLRGTSTDTQYF
TGTGCCAGCAGCTTGCGCGGAACTAGCACAGATACGCAGTATTTT
>TRBJ1-5|TRBD1|NA|TRBV7-7
CATNRDRGISNNQPQHF
TGTGCGACAAACCGGGACAGGGGAATTTCTAACAATCAGCCCCAGCATTTT
>TRBJ2-1|NA|NA|TRBV4-3
CASSRGNEQFF
TGCGCCAGCAGCCGGGGCAATGAGCAGTTCTTC
>TRBJ1-1|NA|NA|TRBV2
CASSFKQGYTEAFF
TGTGCCAGCAGTTTCAAACAGGGCTACACTGAAGCTTTCTTT
>TRBJ1-3|NA|NA|TRBV6-5
CASSYSRAGPGNTIYF
TGTGCCAGCAGTTACTCGAGGGCAGGCCCTGGAAACACCATATATTTT
>TRBJ1-6|TRBD1|NA|TRBV6-5
CASSLTGGNSPLHF
TGTGCCAGCAGTCTGACAGGGGGTAATTCACCCCTCCACTTT